The TCR beta chain under discussion was sequenced for a study of T cell responses to AZD1222 COVID-19 vaccine. Study observations and caveats: At baseline, seropositivity was found in only a handful of AZD1222 recipients. With two AZD1222 doses given, Spike-specific TCR breadth and depth both rose.

Per the germline V gene, CDR1 is MNHEY and CDR2 is SVGAGI. This CDR3 has 13 amino acids. The ends lost 4 bases at V and 5 bases at J; junction bases unmatched: 3. With respect to this clone: Antigen: not known.

Sequencing was performed with immunoSEQ multiplex PCR; in TCRdb, only in-frame clones are kept and a portion is missing. The sample holds roughly 120,000 clones, roughly 90% seen once. This receptor was obtained from an adult in good health. Specimen: peripheral blood, collected on day 0 of AZD1222 vaccination. This chain uses TRBV6-5 with TRBJ1-2; 8 nucleotides align to TRBD1. The CDR3 DNA reads TGTGCCAGCAGTTCAGGGGGCGGGTATGGCTACACCTTC. It translates to CASSSGGGYGYTF.